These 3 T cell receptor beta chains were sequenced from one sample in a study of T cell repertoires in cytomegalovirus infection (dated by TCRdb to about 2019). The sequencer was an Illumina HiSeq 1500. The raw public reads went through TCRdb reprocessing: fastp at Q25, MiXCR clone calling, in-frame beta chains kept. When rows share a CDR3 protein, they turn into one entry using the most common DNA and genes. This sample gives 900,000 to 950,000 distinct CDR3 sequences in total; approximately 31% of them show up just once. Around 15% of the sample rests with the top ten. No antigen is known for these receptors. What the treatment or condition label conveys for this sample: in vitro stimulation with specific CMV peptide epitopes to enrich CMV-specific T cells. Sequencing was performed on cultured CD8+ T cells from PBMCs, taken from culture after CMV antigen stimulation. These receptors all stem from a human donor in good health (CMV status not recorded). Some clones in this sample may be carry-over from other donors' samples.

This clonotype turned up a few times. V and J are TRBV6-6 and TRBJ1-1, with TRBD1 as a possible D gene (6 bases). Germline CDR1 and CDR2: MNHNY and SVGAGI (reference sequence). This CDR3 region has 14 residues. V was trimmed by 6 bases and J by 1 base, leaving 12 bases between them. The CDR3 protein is CASSLGHPNTEAFF. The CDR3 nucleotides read TGTGCCAGCAGCTTGGGACACCCGAACACTGAAGCTTTCTTT.

This chain's CDR3 is CASSFLRENRGGDTQYF. The CDR3 DNA sequence: TGTGCCAGCAGCTTCCTGCGCGAGAACCGGGGGGGGGATACGCAGTATTTT. V and J are TRBV7-8 and TRBJ2-3; 8 bases match TRBD2. V lost 3 bases, J lost 6 bases, and 14 bases stayed unmatched. From germline, CDR1 is SGHVS and CDR2 FQNEAQ. The CDR3 length is 17 residues.

This CDR3 reads CASSSGAPYEQYV. For the CDR3, the DNA is TGTGCCAGCAGTTCCGGGGCCCCCTACGAGCAGTACGTC. The gene calls are TRBV6-4 and TRBJ2-7, with D perhaps being TRBD1 or TRBD2 (5 bases each). Looked up from germline, CDR1 is MRHNA and CDR2 is SNTAGT. The CDR3 loop spans 13 amino acids. Trimming removed 5 bases from V and 2 bases from J, with 10 bases in between.